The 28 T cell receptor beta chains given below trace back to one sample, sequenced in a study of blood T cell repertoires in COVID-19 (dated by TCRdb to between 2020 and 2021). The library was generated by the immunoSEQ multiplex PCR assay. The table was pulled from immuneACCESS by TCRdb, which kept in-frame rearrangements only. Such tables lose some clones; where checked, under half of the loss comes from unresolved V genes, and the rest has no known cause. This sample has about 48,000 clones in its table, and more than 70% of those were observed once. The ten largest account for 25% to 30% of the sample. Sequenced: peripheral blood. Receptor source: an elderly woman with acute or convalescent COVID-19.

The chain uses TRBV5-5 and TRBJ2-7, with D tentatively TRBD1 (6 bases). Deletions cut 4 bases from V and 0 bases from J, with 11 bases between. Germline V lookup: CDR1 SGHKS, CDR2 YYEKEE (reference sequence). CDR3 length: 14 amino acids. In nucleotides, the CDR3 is TGTGCCAGCAGCGTGACAGGCGACTCCTACGAGCAGTACTTC. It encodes CASSVTGDSYEQYF.

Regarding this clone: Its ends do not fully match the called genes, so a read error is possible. The DNA for the CDR3 is TGTGCCAGCTCACCACCCTACGGGACAGGACACTTC. It codes for CASSPPYGTGHF. This chain connects TRBV18 to TRBJ1-2, with 8 bases aligning to TRBD1. Germline V lookup: CDR1 KGHSH, CDR2 LQKENI. The CDR3 consists of 12 residues. Filled out from reference TRBV18 and TRBJ1-2, the complete variable domain reads NAGVMQNPRHLVRRRGQEARLRCSPMKGHSHVYWYRQLPEEGLKFMVYLQKENIIDESGMPKERFSAEFPKEGPSILRIQQVVRGDSAAYFCASSPPYGTGHFGSGTRLTVV.

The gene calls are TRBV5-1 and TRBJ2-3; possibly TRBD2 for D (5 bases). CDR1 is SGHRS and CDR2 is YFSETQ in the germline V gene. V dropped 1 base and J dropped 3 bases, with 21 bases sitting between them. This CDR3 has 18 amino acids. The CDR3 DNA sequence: TGCGCCAGCAGCTTGTGGGGTCCCTTATCCACGGGGACAGATACGCAGTATTTT. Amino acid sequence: CASSLWGPLSTGTDTQYF.

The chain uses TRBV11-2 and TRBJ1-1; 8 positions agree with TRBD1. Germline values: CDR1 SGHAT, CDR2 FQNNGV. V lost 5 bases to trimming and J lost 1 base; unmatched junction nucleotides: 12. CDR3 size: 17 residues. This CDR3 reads CASSLNHQGAGNTEAFF. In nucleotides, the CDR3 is TGTGCCAGCAGCCTAAACCACCAGGGGGCCGGGAACACTGAAGCTTTCTTT.

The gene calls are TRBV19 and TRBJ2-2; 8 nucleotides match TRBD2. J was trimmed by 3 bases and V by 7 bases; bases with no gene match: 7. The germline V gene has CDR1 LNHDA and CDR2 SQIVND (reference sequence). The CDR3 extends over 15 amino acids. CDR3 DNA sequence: TGTGCCAGTACCCTAGGAGCGGGGGACACCGGGGAGCTGTTTTTT. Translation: CASTLGAGDTGELFF.

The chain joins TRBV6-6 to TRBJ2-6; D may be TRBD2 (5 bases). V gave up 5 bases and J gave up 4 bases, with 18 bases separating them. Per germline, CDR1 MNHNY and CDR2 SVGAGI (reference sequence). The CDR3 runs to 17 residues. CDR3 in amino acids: CASSLNNRGPGANVLTF. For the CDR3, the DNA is TGTGCCAGCAGTCTAAACAATCGGGGTCCCGGGGCCAACGTCCTGACTTTC.

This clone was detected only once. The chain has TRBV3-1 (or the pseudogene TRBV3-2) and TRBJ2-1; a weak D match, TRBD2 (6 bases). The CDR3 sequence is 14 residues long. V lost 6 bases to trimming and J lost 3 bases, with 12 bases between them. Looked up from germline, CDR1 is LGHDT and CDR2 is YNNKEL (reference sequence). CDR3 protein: CASSSSGSYNEQFF. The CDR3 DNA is TGTGCCAGCAGTTCCTCCGGGAGCTACAATGAGCAGTTCTTC.

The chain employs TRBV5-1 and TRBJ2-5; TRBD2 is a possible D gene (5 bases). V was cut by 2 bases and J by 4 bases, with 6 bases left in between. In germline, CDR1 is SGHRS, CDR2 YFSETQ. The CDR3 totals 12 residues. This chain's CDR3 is CASSFEGETQYF. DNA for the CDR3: TGCGCCAGCAGCTTCGAGGGAGAGACCCAGTACTTC.

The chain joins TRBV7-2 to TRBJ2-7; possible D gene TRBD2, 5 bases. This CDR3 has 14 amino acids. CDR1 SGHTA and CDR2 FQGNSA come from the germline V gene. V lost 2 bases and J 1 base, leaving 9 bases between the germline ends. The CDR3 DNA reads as TGTGCCAGCAGCTTATTTCGGGATTCCTACGAGCAGTACTTC. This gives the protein CASSLFRDSYEQYF. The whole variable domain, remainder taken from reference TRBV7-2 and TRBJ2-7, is GAGVSQSPSNKVTEKGKDVELRCDPISGHTALYWYRQSLGQGLEFLIYFQGNSAPDKSGLPSDRFSAERTGGSVSTLTIQRTQQEDSAVYLCASSLFRDSYEQYFGPGTRLTVT.

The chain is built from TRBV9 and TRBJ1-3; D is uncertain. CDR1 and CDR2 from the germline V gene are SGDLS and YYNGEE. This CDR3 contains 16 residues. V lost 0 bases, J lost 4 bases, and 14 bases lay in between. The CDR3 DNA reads TGTGCCAGCAGCGTAGCCGTAGGGAGTCAGGGAAACACCATATATTTT. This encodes CASSVAVGSQGNTIYF.

CDR3 DNA: TGTGCCAGCAGCTTGGGGGTTCGGGGTTCTGGGGCCAACGTCCTGACTTTC. The encoded protein is CASSLGVRGSGANVLTF. V usage is TRBV5-4 and J usage is TRBJ2-6; a weak D match, TRBD2 (5 bases). The CDR3 loop spans 17 amino acids. The germline gives CDR1 SGHNT, CDR2 YYREEE (reference sequence). Between the trimmed V and J ends, which lost 0 bases and 1 base, there was a span of 11 bases.

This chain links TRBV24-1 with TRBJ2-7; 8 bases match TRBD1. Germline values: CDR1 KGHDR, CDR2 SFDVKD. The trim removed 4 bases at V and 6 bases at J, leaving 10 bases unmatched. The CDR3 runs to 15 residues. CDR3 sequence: CATSDNRGFELEQYF. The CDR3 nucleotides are TGTGCCACCAGTGACAACAGGGGGTTCGAGCTCGAGCAGTACTTC.

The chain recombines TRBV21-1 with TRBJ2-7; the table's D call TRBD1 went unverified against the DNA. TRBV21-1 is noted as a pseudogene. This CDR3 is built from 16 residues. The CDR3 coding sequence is TGTGCCAGCAGCCCCGGACTGGACAGGGGCCCCTACGAGCAGTACTTC. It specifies CASSPGLDRGPYEQYF.

The CDR3 sequence is CASSQLGGGADTQYF. CDR3 nucleotides: TGTGCCAGCAGCCAACTGGGCGGGGGGGCAGATACGCAGTATTTT. The rearrangement joins TRBV28 to TRBJ2-3, with TRBD2 identical over 9 bases. The germline V gene encodes CDR1 MDHEN and CDR2 SYDVKM. Unmatched junction bases numbered 8, after V lost 6 bases and J lost 4 bases. This CDR3 is 15 amino acids long.

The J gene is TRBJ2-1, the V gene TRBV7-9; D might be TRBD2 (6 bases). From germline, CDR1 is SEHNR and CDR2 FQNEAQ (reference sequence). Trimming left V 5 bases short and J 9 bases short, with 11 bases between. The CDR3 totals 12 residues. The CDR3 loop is CASSPSGSEQFF. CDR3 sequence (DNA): TGTGCCAGCAGCCCTTCCGGGAGTGAGCAGTTCTTC. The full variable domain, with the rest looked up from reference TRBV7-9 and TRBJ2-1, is DTGVSQNPRHKITKRGQNVTFRCDPISEHNRLYWYRQTLGQGPEFLTYFQNEAQLEKSRLLSDRFSAERPKGSFSTLEIQRTEQGDSAMYLCASSPSGSEQFFGPGTRLTVL.

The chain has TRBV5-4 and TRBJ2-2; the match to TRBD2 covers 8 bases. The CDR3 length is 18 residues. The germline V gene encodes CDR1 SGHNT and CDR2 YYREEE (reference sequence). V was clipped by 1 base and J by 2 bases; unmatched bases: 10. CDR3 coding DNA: TGTGCCAGCAGCTTGAGGGGTACAGCGGGGGTTAACACCGGGGAGCTGTTTTTT. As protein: CASSLRGTAGVNTGELFF.

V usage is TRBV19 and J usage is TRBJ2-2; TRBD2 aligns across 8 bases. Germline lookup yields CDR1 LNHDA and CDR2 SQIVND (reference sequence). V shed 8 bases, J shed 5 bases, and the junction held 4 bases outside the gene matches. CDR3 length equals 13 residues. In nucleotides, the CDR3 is TGTGCCAGTTCCGGGGGGGCGACCGGGGAGCTGTTTTTT. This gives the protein CASSGGATGELFF.

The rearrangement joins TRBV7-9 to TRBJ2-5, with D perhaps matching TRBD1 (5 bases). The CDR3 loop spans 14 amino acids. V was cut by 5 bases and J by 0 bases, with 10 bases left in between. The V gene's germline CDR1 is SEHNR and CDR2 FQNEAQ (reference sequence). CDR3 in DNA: TGTGCCAGCAGCCGGACAAACAACCAAGAGACCCAGTACTTC. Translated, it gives CASSRTNNQETQYF.

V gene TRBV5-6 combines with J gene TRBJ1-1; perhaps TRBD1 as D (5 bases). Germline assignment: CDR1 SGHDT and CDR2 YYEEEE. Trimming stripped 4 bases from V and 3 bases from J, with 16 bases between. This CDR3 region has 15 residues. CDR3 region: CASSPNLGADTEAFF. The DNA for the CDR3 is TGTGCCAGCAGCCCGAACCTTGGGGCAGACACTGAAGCTTTCTTT.

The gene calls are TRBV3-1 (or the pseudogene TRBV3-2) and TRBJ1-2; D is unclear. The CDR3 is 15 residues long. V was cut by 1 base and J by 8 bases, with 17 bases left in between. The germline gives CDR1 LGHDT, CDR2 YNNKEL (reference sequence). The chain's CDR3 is CASSQAVQAGRGYTF. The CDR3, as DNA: TGTGCCAGCAGCCAAGCGGTCCAGGCCGGAAGAGGCTACACCTTC.

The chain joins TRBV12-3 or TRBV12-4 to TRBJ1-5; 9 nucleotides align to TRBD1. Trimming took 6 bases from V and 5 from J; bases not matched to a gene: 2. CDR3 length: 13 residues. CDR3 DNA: TGTGCCAGCAGCACAGGGGGCGATCAGCCCCAGCATTTT. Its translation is CASSTGGDQPQHF.

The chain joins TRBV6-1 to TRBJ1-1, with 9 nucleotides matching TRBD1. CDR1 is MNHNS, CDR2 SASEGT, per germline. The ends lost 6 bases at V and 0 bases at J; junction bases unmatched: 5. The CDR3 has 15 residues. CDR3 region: CASSRGTGMNTEAFF. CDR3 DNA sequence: TGTGCCAGCAGCCGCGGGACAGGGATGAACACTGAAGCTTTCTTT.

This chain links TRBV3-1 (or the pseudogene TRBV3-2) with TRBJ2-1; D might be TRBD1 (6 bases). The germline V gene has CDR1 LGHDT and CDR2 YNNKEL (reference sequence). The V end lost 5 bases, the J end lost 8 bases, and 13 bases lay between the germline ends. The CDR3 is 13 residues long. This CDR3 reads CASSGGWADEQFF. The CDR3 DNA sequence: TGTGCCAGCAGCGGGGGCTGGGCCGATGAGCAGTTCTTC.

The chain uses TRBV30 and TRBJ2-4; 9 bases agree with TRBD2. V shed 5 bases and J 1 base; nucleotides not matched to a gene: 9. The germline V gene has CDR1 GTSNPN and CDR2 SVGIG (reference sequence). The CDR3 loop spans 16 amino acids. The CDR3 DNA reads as TGTGCCTGGGGCCGGACTAGCGCAGGGGCCAAAAACATTCAGTACTTC. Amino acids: CAWGRTSAGAKNIQYF.

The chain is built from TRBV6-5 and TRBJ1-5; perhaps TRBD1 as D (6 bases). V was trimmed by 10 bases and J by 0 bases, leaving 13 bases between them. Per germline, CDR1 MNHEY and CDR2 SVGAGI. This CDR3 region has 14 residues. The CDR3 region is CATKFRGSNQPQHF. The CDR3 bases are TGTGCCACCAAATTCAGGGGTAGCAATCAGCCCCAGCATTTT.

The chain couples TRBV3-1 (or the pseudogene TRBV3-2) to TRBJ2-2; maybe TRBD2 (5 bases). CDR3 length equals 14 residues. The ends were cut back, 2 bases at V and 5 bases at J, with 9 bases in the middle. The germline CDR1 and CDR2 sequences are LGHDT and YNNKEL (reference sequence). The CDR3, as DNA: TGTGCCAGCAGCCAACTTACGGGGACCGGGGAGCTGTTTTTT. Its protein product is CASSQLTGTGELFF.

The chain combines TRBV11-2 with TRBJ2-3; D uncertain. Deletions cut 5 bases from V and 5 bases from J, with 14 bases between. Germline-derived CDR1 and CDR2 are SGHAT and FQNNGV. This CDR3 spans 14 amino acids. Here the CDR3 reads CASSASRARDTQYF. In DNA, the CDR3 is TGTGCCAGCAGCGCCTCCCGTGCCAGAGATACGCAGTATTTT.

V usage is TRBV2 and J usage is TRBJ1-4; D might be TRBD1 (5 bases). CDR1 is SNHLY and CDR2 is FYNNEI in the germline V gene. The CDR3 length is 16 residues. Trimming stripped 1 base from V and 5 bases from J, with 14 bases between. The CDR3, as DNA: TGTGCCAGCAGTGAAGGAGCAGGGCCGAGGAATGAAAAACTGTTTTTT. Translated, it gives CASSEGAGPRNEKLFF. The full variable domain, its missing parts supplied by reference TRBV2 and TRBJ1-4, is EPEVTQTPSHQVTQMGQEVILRCVPISNHLYFYWYRQILGQKVEFLVSFYNNEISEKSEIFDDQFSVERPDGSNFTLKIRSTKLEDSAMYFCASSEGAGPRNEKLFFGSGTQLSVL.